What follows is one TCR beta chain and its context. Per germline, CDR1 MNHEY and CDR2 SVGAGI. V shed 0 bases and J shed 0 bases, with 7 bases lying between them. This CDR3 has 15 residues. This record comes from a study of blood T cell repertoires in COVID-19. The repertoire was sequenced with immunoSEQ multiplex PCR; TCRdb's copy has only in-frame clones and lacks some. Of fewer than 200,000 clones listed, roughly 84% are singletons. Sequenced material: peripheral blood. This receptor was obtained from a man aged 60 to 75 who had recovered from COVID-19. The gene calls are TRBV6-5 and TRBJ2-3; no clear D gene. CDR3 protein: CASSYSGSSTDTQYF. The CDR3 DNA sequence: TGTGCCAGCAGTTACTCCGGGTCTAGCACAGATACGCAGTATTTT.